This TCR beta chain was documented in a study of identical twins. Broader study findings: Cord blood's abundant beta clonotypes had fewer insertions, unlike memory repertoires. Conclusions rested on cross-sectional statistics rather than following the same donors.

Trimming removed 2 bases from V and 2 bases from J; junction bases left unmatched: 10. The CDR3 is 17 residues long. Germline assignment: CDR1 MNHEY and CDR2 SVGAGI. TCRdb analysed the 5' RACE reads with MiXCR anew, one entry per CDR3 protein. The sample shows 270,000 or so distinct CDR3 sequences, about 8.9% of them seen only once. This clonotype was observed at least ten times. The antigen is not known. The same data also went into a second study, on yellow fever vaccine responses in identical twins. That source notes: Twins reportedly had a vaccine T cell response that seemed partly convergent, partly personalized.

This TCR was sampled from a woman between 18 and 29 years old in good health. The J gene is TRBJ2-3, the V gene TRBV6-5; 7 bases line up with TRBD1. The sequencing sample was made of CD8+ T cells sorted from blood. CDR3 sequence (DNA): TGTGCCAGCAGTTACACGGTCGGCACAGGGGTCACAGATACGCAGTATTTT. Translated, it gives CASSYTVGTGVTDTQYF.